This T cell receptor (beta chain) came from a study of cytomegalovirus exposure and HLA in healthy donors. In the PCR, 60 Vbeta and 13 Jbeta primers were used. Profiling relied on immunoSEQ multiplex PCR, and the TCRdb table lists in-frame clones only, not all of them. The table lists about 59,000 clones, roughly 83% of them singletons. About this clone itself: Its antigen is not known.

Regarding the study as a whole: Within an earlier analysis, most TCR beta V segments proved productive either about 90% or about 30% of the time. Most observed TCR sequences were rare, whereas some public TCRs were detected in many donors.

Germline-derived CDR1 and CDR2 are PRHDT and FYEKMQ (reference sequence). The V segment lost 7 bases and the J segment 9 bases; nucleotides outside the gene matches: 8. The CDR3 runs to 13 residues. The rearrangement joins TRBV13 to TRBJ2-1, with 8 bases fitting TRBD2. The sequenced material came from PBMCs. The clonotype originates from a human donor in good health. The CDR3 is CASTSPGTSEQFF. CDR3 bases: TGTGCCAGCACCTCTCCCGGGACTAGTGAGCAGTTCTTC. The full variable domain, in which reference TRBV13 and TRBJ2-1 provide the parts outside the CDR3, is AAGVIQSPRHLIKEKRETATLKCYPIPRHDTVYWYQQGPGQDPQFLISFYEKMQSDKGSIPDRFSAQQFSDYHSELNMSSLELGDSALYFCASTSPGTSEQFFGPGTRLTVL.